This TCR beta chain was found in a study of CD8 T cells in Susac syndrome. Study results and limitations: A relatively small number of individuals underwent TCR sequencing and HLA analysis.

When the RNA was reverse transcribed, random hexamers were used with an input of about 0.5 to 1 ug. TCRdb re-called the immunoSEQ multiplex PCR reads with MiXCR, one entry per CDR3 protein. The sample holds about 300,000 distinct CDR3 sequences, around nine tenths seen once. Comment on this clonotype: The antigen remains undetermined.

CDR3 length equals 14 residues. V shed 4 bases and J 8 bases; nucleotides not matched to a gene: 5. Germline CDR1 reads LGHNA; CDR2 reads YNFKEQ. V and J are TRBV4-2 and TRBJ2-1; 10 bases line up with TRBD2. Sequenced sample: CD8+ T cells from PBMCs. This TCR derives from a human donor with multiple sclerosis. The CDR3 loop is CASSPGLAGDEQFF. Here the CDR3 DNA reads TGTGCCAGCAGCCCCGGTCTAGCGGGGGATGAGCAGTTCTTC.